The 27 T cell receptor beta chains below come from one sample, sequenced in a study of blood T cell repertoires in COVID-19 (TCRdb year 2020). Library prep was done by the immunoSEQ multiplex PCR assay. TCRdb obtained this table from immuneACCESS and retained in-frame rearrangements with V and J assigned. These tables miss some clones; where compared with another copy, unresolved V genes account for less than half of the shortfall, and the remainder is unexplained. Here the sample has 500,000 or so clones; 75% to 90% occur a single time. Clones ranked in the top ten supply around 0.64% of the sample. Material: PBMCs or T cells enriched from blood (not recorded which). The receptors stem from a woman aged 18-35 years who had recovered from COVID-19.

This clone appeared once. This chain joins TRBV5-1 and TRBJ2-3, with 10 bases aligning to TRBD2. CDR1 SGHRS and CDR2 YFSETQ come from the germline V gene. V was pared by 4 bases and J by 3 bases, with 2 bases of the junction left unmatched. The CDR3 totals 14 residues. CDR3 in amino acids: CASSPGLATDTQYF. The CDR3, as DNA: TGCGCCAGCAGCCCGGGACTAGCGACAGATACGCAGTATTTT.

A single count supports this clone. The chain has TRBV29-1 and TRBJ2-5, with 10 nucleotides matching TRBD2. Germline V gene data show CDR1 as SQVTM and CDR2 as ANQGSEA. CDR3 length equals 17 residues. V shed 2 bases, J shed 4 bases, and the junction held 13 bases outside the gene matches. The CDR3 nucleotides read TGCAGCGTTGAAATGTCTGGGAGCGGGGGGGCACGAGAGACCCAGTACTTC. Translated: CSVEMSGSGGARETQYF.

A few counts support this clone. The chain joins TRBV7-3 to TRBJ1-1; a weak D match, TRBD1 (5 bases). This CDR3 has 16 residues. Trimming cost V 2 bases and J 0 bases, with 13 bases left between them. CDR1 SGHTA and CDR2 FQGTGA come from the germline V gene. The CDR3 is CASSLFGGGVNTEAFF. CDR3 nucleotide sequence: TGTGCCAGCAGCTTATTTGGGGGAGGGGTGAACACTGAAGCTTTCTTT.

A few counts support this clone. This chain links TRBV7-9 with TRBJ1-6, with D possibly TRBD1 on 6 matching bases. The germline V gene encodes CDR1 SEHNR and CDR2 FQNEAQ (reference sequence). CDR3 length equals 12 residues. Trimming took off 4 bases at V and 14 bases at J, with 12 bases between the two ends. The CDR3, as DNA: TGTGCCAGCAGCTCGGCTGACAGGTCCCTCCACTTT. It encodes CASSSADRSLHF.

The V call is TRBV6-1, the J call TRBJ1-2; 9 nucleotides match TRBD1. CDR1 MNHNS and CDR2 SASEGT come from the germline V gene. The length of the CDR3 is 18 residues. V shed 4 bases and J 4 bases; nucleotides not matched to a gene: 16. The CDR3 DNA is TGTGCCAGCAGTGCTAGGGGGGACAGGGTAATTGGGATCTATGGCTACACCTTC. Its translation is CASSARGDRVIGIYGYTF.

The chain combines TRBV6-6 with TRBJ1-3; D unresolved. From germline, CDR1 is MNHNY and CDR2 SVGAGI (reference sequence). The CDR3 is made up of 14 amino acids. V was pared by 6 bases and J by 3 bases, with 12 bases between. The DNA for the CDR3 is TGTGCCAGCAGCACCCTCGGGAGTGGAAACACCATATATTTT. Translation: CASSTLGSGNTIYF.

The chain carries TRBV5-1 and TRBJ2-1; 8 positions match TRBD2. Per germline, CDR1 SGHRS and CDR2 YFSETQ. The CDR3 is 15 amino acids. The ends lost 1 base at V and 4 bases at J; junction bases unmatched: 4. The CDR3 DNA sequence: TGCGCCAGCAGCTTGAGGGCGGGGGGATACAATGAGCAGTTCTTC. Encoded protein: CASSLRAGGYNEQFF. Full variable domain (rest looked up from reference TRBV5-1 and TRBJ2-1): KAGVTQTPRYLIKTRGQQVTLSCSPISGHRSVSWYQQTPGQGLQFLFEYFSETQRNKGNFPGRFSGRQFSNSRSEMNVSTLELGDSALYLCASSLRAGGYNEQFFGPGTRLTVL.

The chain joins TRBV11-3 to TRBJ2-1, with 12 bases matching TRBD1. J was trimmed by 7 bases and V by 4 bases; bases with no gene match: 8. The CDR3 contains 16 residues. Per the germline V gene, CDR1 is SGHNT and CDR2 is YENEEA. CDR3 in amino acids: CASSSRGTGGSNEQFF. CDR3 bases: TGTGCCAGCAGCTCTAGGGGGACAGGGGGCTCGAATGAGCAGTTCTTC.

This clone showed up just a few times. The rearrangement uses TRBV18 and TRBJ1-1; 9 nucleotides agree with TRBD1. CDR3 length equals 16 residues. With 3 bases clipped from V and 1 base from J, the junction kept 6 bases outside the gene matches. The germline V gene encodes CDR1 KGHSH and CDR2 LQKENI. Here the CDR3 reads CASSPQRTGENTEAFF. CDR3 nucleotides: TGTGCCAGCTCACCCCAAAGGACAGGGGAGAACACTGAAGCTTTCTTT.

J is TRBJ1-1 and V is TRBV21-1; TRBD1, as called in the table, went unchecked against the DNA. TRBV21-1 is a pseudogene segment. This CDR3 has 13 residues. The CDR3 sequence: CASTQTGRAEAFF. The DNA of the CDR3 is TGTGCCAGCACCCAGACAGGGAGAGCTGAAGCTTTCTTT.

In this sample, this clone turned up a few times. V usage is TRBV19 and J usage is TRBJ1-1; a possible D gene is TRBD1 (6 bases). Germline V gene data show CDR1 as LNHDA and CDR2 as SQIVND (reference sequence). V shed 7 bases and J shed 3 bases, with 18 bases lying between them. This CDR3 comprises 15 residues. The CDR3 reads CASTRGSFMDTEAFF. As DNA, the CDR3 is TGTGCCAGTACAAGGGGGAGTTTTATGGACACTGAAGCTTTCTTT. Full variable domain (remainder filled in from reference TRBV19 and TRBJ1-1): DGGITQSPKYLFRKEGQNVTLSCEQNLNHDAMYWYRQDPGQGLRLIYYSQIVNDFQKGDIAEGYSVSREKKESFPLTVTSAQKNPTAFYLCASTRGSFMDTEAFFGQGTRLTVV.

This chain joins TRBV12-5 and TRBJ2-7; D may be TRBD2 (5 bases). There are 12 residues in the CDR3. The germline CDR1 and CDR2 sequences are LGHNT and FRNRAP. Trimming left V 8 bases short and J 6 bases short, with 14 bases between. CDR3 sequence: CASLRVYSEQYF. As DNA, the CDR3 is TGTGCTAGTCTGAGGGTATACAGCGAGCAGTACTTC.

The CDR3 nucleotides read TGTGCCAGCATTAGAGGACGGGGGAACACTGAAGCTTTCTTT. Amino acid sequence: CASIRGRGNTEAFF. The rearrangement links TRBV6-5 to TRBJ1-1; unclear D gene. The CDR3 extends over 14 amino acids. The germline V and J ends were trimmed by 7 bases and 1 base, with 13 bases remaining between them. Germline V gene sequence: CDR1 MNHEY, CDR2 SVGAGI.

This clone was counted between two and nine times. The chain joins TRBV2 to TRBJ1-5; the D gene is possibly TRBD1 (5 bases). Per germline, CDR1 SNHLY and CDR2 FYNNEI. The CDR3 contains 15 residues. Trimming shortened V by 6 bases and J by 0 bases, and 12 bases separated the two germline ends. CDR3 DNA: TGTGCCAGCAGCCCAGGGTCGAGTAGCAATCAGCCCCAGCATTTT. It specifies CASSPGSSSNQPQHF.

The chain joins TRBV4-1 to TRBJ2-1; 7 nucleotides line up with TRBD1. This CDR3 comprises 15 residues. V was pared by 7 bases and J by 9 bases, with 15 bases of the junction left unmatched. Germline V gives CDR1 MGHRA, CDR2 YSYEKL. The CDR3 spells CASTRTEGARGEQFF. CDR3 coding DNA: TGCGCCAGCACCCGGACTGAGGGGGCCCGTGGTGAGCAGTTCTTC.

V and J are TRBV3-1 (or the pseudogene TRBV3-2) and TRBJ2-1; TRBD2 matches at 7 bases. Germline assignment: CDR1 LGHDT and CDR2 YNNKEL (reference sequence). CDR3 length: 14 amino acids. V dropped 3 bases and J dropped 7; count of bases not matched to a gene: 6. The CDR3 spells CASSHSGTTNEQFF. The DNA of the CDR3 is TGTGCCAGCAGCCATTCCGGGACTACAAATGAGCAGTTCTTC.

The genes are TRBV18 and TRBJ1-2; 7 bases agree with TRBD1. CDR1 and CDR2 (germline): KGHSH, LQKENI. V dropped 3 bases and J dropped 3; count of bases not matched to a gene: 10. There are 16 residues in the CDR3. The CDR3 coding sequence is TGTGCCAGCTCACCCCCCCCGCAGGGGGACTACTATGGCTACACCTTC. This codes for CASSPPPQGDYYGYTF. Looking up the rest from reference TRBV18 and TRBJ1-2 gives the full variable domain: NAGVMQNPRHLVRRRGQEARLRCSPMKGHSHVYWYRQLPEEGLKFMVYLQKENIIDESGMPKERFSAEFPKEGPSILRIQQVVRGDSAAYFCASSPPPQGDYYGYTFGSGTRLTVV.

The rearrangement joins TRBV4-2 to TRBJ2-5, with 9 bases fitting TRBD2. The germline V gene encodes CDR1 LGHNA and CDR2 YNFKEQ. With V trimmed by 1 base and J by 1 base, 13 bases remained unmatched. The CDR3 contains 19 residues. CDR3 bases: TGTGCCAGCAGCCAAGCACGGGGGATTAGCGGGGGCATCCAAGAGACCCAGTACTTC. It codes for CASSQARGISGGIQETQYF.

In DNA form, the CDR3 reads TGTGCCAGCAGCCCCCCTGGGCGGGGGAGCGAAGAGACCCAGTACTTC. This codes for CASSPPGRGSEETQYF. This sequence joins TRBV7-2 and TRBJ2-5; 7 nucleotides agree with TRBD2. Trimming at V came to 5 bases and at J to 3 bases, leaving 12 bases not matched to a gene. The CDR3 length is 16 residues. The germline V gene encodes CDR1 SGHTA and CDR2 FQGNSA.

The CDR3 DNA reads as TGTGCCAGCAGGAATCAGGGGGCTGGGGGCTACACCTTC. This sequence encodes CASRNQGAGGYTF. The chain links TRBV2 to TRBJ1-2; 8 bases are a match to TRBD1. Germline assignment: CDR1 SNHLY and CDR2 FYNNEI. This CDR3 spans 13 amino acids. J was trimmed by 8 bases and V by 6 bases; bases with no gene match: 8.

This chain connects TRBV21-1 to TRBJ1-1. TRBV21-1 corresponds to a pseudogene. The CDR3 covers 15 residues. CDR3 amino acids: CASSRKLLDYTEAFF. DNA of the CDR3: TGTGCCAGCAGCAGGAAGCTTTTGGACTACACTGAAGCTTTCTTT.

This clone has just one count. The chain combines TRBV7-3 with TRBJ1-1; D call uncertain. The CDR3 contains 15 residues. V lost 5 bases to trimming and J lost 1 base, with 14 bases between them. Germline CDR1 SGHTA, CDR2 FQGTGA. The CDR3 DNA follows: TGTGCCAGCAGCCCGAATGGAGGGAGGAACACTGAAGCTTTCTTT. Translation gives CASSPNGGRNTEAFF.

This sequence joins TRBV7-2 and TRBJ2-7, with 11 bases identical to TRBD2. J lost 1 base, V lost 4 bases, and 3 bases had no gene match. This CDR3 region has 15 residues. Germline loops: CDR1 SGHTA, CDR2 FQGNSA. As DNA, the CDR3 is TGTGCCAGCAGCTCGGGGACTAGCGGATCCTACGAGCAGTACTTC. This gives the protein CASSSGTSGSYEQYF.

The chain uses TRBV7-8 and TRBJ2-3, with D perhaps TRBD2 (5 bases). Germline lookup yields CDR1 SGHVS and CDR2 FQNEAQ. Deletions cut 5 bases from V and 5 bases from J, with 14 bases between. CDR3 length: 14 amino acids. This chain's CDR3 is CASSPRTLRDTQYF. The CDR3, as DNA: TGTGCCAGCAGCCCAAGGACTCTTAGAGATACGCAGTATTTT.

The chain carries TRBV18 and TRBJ1-2; D is perhaps TRBD1 (6 bases). The CDR3 runs to 21 residues. Between the trimmed V and J ends, which lost 2 bases and 2 bases, there was a span of 30 bases. CDR1 KGHSH and CDR2 LQKENI come from the germline V gene. Here the CDR3 DNA reads TGTGCCAGCTCACCATTCTTCTTCCGGGACACAGAGACCATTCTAAACTATGGCTACACCTTC. This translates into CASSPFFFRDTETILNYGYTF. The variable domain in full, completed from reference TRBV18 and TRBJ1-2, reads NAGVMQNPRHLVRRRGQEARLRCSPMKGHSHVYWYRQLPEEGLKFMVYLQKENIIDESGMPKERFSAEFPKEGPSILRIQQVVRGDSAAYFCASSPFFFRDTETILNYGYTFGSGTRLTVV.

The chain links TRBV2 to TRBJ1-2; 10 nucleotides align to TRBD1. The CDR3 loop spans 14 amino acids. Per the germline V gene, CDR1 is SNHLY and CDR2 is FYNNEI. The V gene end was trimmed by 5 bases and the J gene end by 7 bases; junction bases not matched to a gene: 7. CDR3 loop: CASSTGQGVRGYTF. The DNA of the CDR3 is TGTGCCAGCAGTACTGGACAGGGGGTGCGTGGCTACACCTTC.

The chain carries TRBV5-1 and TRBJ2-2, with TRBD1 matching 7 bases. V lost 5 bases and J lost 4; bases outside the gene matches: 5. Germline V lookup: CDR1 SGHRS, CDR2 YFSETQ. CDR3 length: 14 residues. The CDR3 reads CASSRGQSTGELFF. CDR3 nucleotides: TGCGCCAGCAGTCGGGGACAGAGCACCGGGGAGCTGTTTTTT.